Below, 23 T cell receptor beta chains from the same sample are listed, as sequenced in a study of shared clonotypes between healthy human individuals. TCRdb keeps only in-frame clones here, not all; method: immunoSEQ multiplex PCR. This sample yields 1.6 million or so clones, of which approximately 96% are seen a single time; roughly 1.2% belongs to the top ten. Input material: naive CD4+ T cells sorted from blood. Regarding subset: CD45RA+ positively selected. All receptors derive from a man younger than 45 in good health.

This clone showed up just once. The chain recombines TRBV7-2 with TRBJ2-1; D might be TRBD2 (6 bases). Germline V gene data show CDR1 as SGHTA and CDR2 as FQGNSA. V shed 1 base and J shed 2 bases, with 9 bases lying between them. CDR3 size: 15 residues. The DNA of the CDR3 is TGTGCCAGCAGCTTAGGAGGCGGGACCTACAATGAGCAGTTCTTC. Translating gives CASSLGGGTYNEQFF. The whole variable domain, filled in from reference TRBV7-2 and TRBJ2-1, reads GAGVSQSPSNKVTEKGKDVELRCDPISGHTALYWYRQSLGQGLEFLIYFQGNSAPDKSGLPSDRFSAERTGGSVSTLTIQRTQQEDSAVYLCASSLGGGTYNEQFFGPGTRLTVL.

Notes on this clone: Within the sample, other DNA sequences also encode this same CDR3. V gene TRBV9 combines with J gene TRBJ2-3; D gene uncertain. Looked up from germline, CDR1 is SGDLS and CDR2 is YYNGEE. The ends were cut back, 0 bases at V and 2 bases at J, with 4 bases in the middle. The CDR3 covers 13 residues. CDR3 region: CASSVASTDTQYF. The CDR3 DNA is TGTGCCAGCAGCGTAGCTTCCACAGATACGCAGTATTTT. Together with reference TRBV9 and TRBJ2-3, the CDR3 gives the full variable domain: DSGVTQTPKHLITATGQRVTLRCSPRSGDLSVYWYQQSLDQGLQFLIQYYNGEERAKGNILERFSAQQFPDLHSELNLSSLELGDSALYFCASSVASTDTQYFGPGTRLTVL.

The rearrangement uses TRBV11-3 and TRBJ2-5; weak D call: TRBD2 (6 bases). Between the trimmed V and J ends, which lost 1 base and 7 bases, there was a span of 13 bases. Germline CDR1 SGHNT, CDR2 YENEEA. The CDR3 runs 14 residues. The CDR3 nucleotides read TGTGCCAGCAGCTTAGGTTCTGGGGACTGGACCCAGTACTTC. It yields the protein CASSLGSGDWTQYF.

The genes are TRBV9 and TRBJ2-1, with 7 bases that match TRBD2. CDR1 and CDR2 from the germline V gene are SGDLS and YYNGEE. The length of the CDR3 is 16 residues. V shed 0 bases and J 7 bases; nucleotides not matched to a gene: 10. The CDR3 DNA reads TGTGCCAGCAGCGTAGGTCCTGGGCGGGAGAGTAATGAGCAGTTCTTC. It encodes CASSVGPGRESNEQFF.

The V and J genes are TRBV18 and TRBJ2-3, with TRBD1 as a possible D gene (6 bases). The length of the CDR3 is 16 residues. V lost 2 bases and J 3 bases, leaving 15 bases between the germline ends. Germline CDR1 is KGHSH and CDR2 is LQKENI. CDR3 amino acids: CASSPISGAATDTQYF. CDR3 DNA: TGTGCCAGCTCACCAATCTCAGGGGCGGCAACAGATACGCAGTATTTT.

The chain uses TRBV11-2 and TRBJ1-2; 7 nucleotides line up with TRBD1. CDR1 is SGHAT, CDR2 FQNNGV, per germline. The CDR3 spans 16 residues. The V segment lost 5 bases and the J segment 3 bases; nucleotides outside the gene matches: 12. The CDR3 DNA reads TGTGCCAGCAGCCCTATACGGACAGGAAGGGACTATGGCTACACCTTC. This codes for CASSPIRTGRDYGYTF.

V is TRBV29-1 and J is TRBJ1-2; 7 nucleotides match TRBD1. This CDR3 comprises 12 residues. The germline CDR1 and CDR2 sequences are SQVTM and ANQGSEA. V lost 4 bases, J lost 3 bases, and 2 bases stayed unmatched. CDR3 DNA sequence: TGCAGCGTTGGACAGGGAGACTATGGCTACACCTTC. Translating it yields CSVGQGDYGYTF.

The V gene is TRBV14, the J gene TRBJ2-7, with D perhaps TRBD1 or TRBD2 (6 bases each). Germline V gene sequence: CDR1 SGHDN, CDR2 FVKESK. The V gene lost 1 base and the J gene lost 3 bases, with 16 bases spanning the gap. The CDR3 spans 16 residues. This CDR3 reads CASSQVRGPFGYEQYF. Here the CDR3 DNA reads TGTGCCAGCAGCCAAGTCCGGGGGCCATTCGGCTACGAGCAGTACTTC. The variable domain in full, with the rest retrieved from reference TRBV14 and TRBJ2-7, is EAGVTQFPSHSVIEKGQTVTLRCDPISGHDNLYWYRRVMGKEIKFLLHFVKESKQDESGMPNNRFLAERTGGTYSTLKVQPAELEDSGVYFCASSQVRGPFGYEQYFGPGTRLTVT.

V is TRBV9 and J is TRBJ2-2; no reliable D call. The germline V gene encodes CDR1 SGDLS and CDR2 YYNGEE. The V and J ends lost 0 bases and 6 bases respectively, with 9 bases between them. CDR3 size: 14 residues. The DNA of the CDR3 is TGTGCCAGCAGCGTAGTACAAGCTGCCGGGGAGCTGTTTTTT. It is translated as CASSVVQAAGELFF.

The chain couples TRBV19 to TRBJ1-2; 8 bases agree with TRBD1. J was trimmed by 8 bases and V by 4 bases; bases with no gene match: 9. Germline assignment: CDR1 LNHDA and CDR2 SQIVND (reference sequence). The length of the CDR3 is 14 residues. DNA of the CDR3: TGTGCCAGTAGTACAGGGGGCAGATCTCGGGGCTACACCTTC. Translated: CASSTGGRSRGYTF.

This chain connects TRBV20-1 to TRBJ2-7, with a weak D call TRBD2 (5 bases). Trimming removed 6 bases at V and 4 bases at J, with 10 bases between. The CDR3 is 11 residues long. Germline V lookup: CDR1 DFQATT, CDR2 SNEGSKA (reference sequence). This CDR3 reads CSAGEGYEQYF. CDR3 nucleotide sequence: TGCAGTGCAGGAGAGGGATACGAGCAGTACTTC.

In the case of this clone: Distinct nucleotide sequences in the sample also encode this CDR3. The rearrangement joins TRBV5-4 to TRBJ2-2, with unresolved D. The CDR3 has 14 amino acids. Trimming removed 0 bases from V and 1 base from J, with 4 bases in between. Germline assignment: CDR1 SGHNT and CDR2 YYREEE (reference sequence). CDR3 residues: CASSLGGNTGELFF. For the CDR3, the DNA is TGTGCCAGCAGCTTGGGTGGGAACACCGGGGAGCTGTTTTTT.

V is TRBV5-1 and J is TRBJ2-6, with D possibly matching TRBD1 (6 bases). The germline V gene encodes CDR1 SGHRS and CDR2 YFSETQ. The CDR3 runs to 17 residues. V lost 4 bases and J 1 base, leaving 15 bases between the germline ends. This CDR3 reads CASSLGQRISGANVLTF. Here the CDR3 DNA reads TGCGCCAGCAGCCTCGGACAGAGGATATCTGGGGCCAACGTCCTGACTTTC.

V is TRBV2 and J is TRBJ2-5, with D possibly matching TRBD2 (6 bases). With 8 bases removed from V and 4 bases from J, the gap between germline ends came to 11 bases. CDR1 SNHLY and CDR2 FYNNEI come from the germline V gene. The CDR3 runs to 12 residues. The CDR3 DNA follows: TGTGCCAGCTCTGGGGGGACAGAGACCCAGTACTTC. Protein: CASSGGTETQYF.

The chain uses TRBV6-5 and TRBJ1-1, with 10 positions matching TRBD1. J lost 5 bases, V lost 3 bases, and 6 bases had no gene match. There are 15 residues in the CDR3. The germline V gene has CDR1 MNHEY and CDR2 SVGAGI. CDR3: CASSYRGQGKTEAFF. The CDR3 DNA follows: TGTGCCAGCAGTTATAGGGGACAGGGGAAAACTGAAGCTTTCTTT.

In regard to this clone: Other DNA sequences from this sample encode an identical CDR3 as well. The rearrangement links TRBV28 to TRBJ2-2, with 9 nucleotides matching TRBD1. The CDR3 has 14 residues. Germline V gene lookup returns CDR1 MDHEN and CDR2 SYDVKM. V lost 6 bases to trimming and J lost 3 bases; unmatched junction nucleotides: 2. CDR3 bases: TGTGCCAGCAGGCGGACAGGGGACACCGGGGAGCTGTTTTTT. Translation gives CASRRTGDTGELFF.

The chain recombines TRBV7-3 with TRBJ2-3, with TRBD2 identical over 7 bases. The CDR3 runs to 14 residues. Per the germline V gene, CDR1 is SGHTA and CDR2 is FQGTGA. Losses at the gene ends were 2 bases for V and 4 bases for J; bases not matched to a gene: 3. The CDR3 loop is CASSLAGEADTQYF. CDR3 DNA sequence: TGTGCCAGCAGCTTAGCGGGGGAGGCAGATACGCAGTATTTT.

V is TRBV5-6 and J is TRBJ2-2; tentatively, D is TRBD1 (5 bases). CDR3 size: 15 residues. Germline loops: CDR1 SGHDT, CDR2 YYEEEE. Trimming took 1 base from V and 2 from J, leaving 9 bases between them. The CDR3 spells CASSLRQTNTGELFF. CDR3 coding DNA: TGTGCCAGCAGCTTGAGACAGACAAACACCGGGGAGCTGTTTTTT. Looking up the rest from reference TRBV5-6 and TRBJ2-2 gives the full variable domain: DAGVTQSPTHLIKTRGQQVTLRCSPKSGHDTVSWYQQALGQGPQFIFQYYEEEERQRGNFPDRFSGHQFPNYSSELNVNALLLGDSALYLCASSLRQTNTGELFFGEGSRLTVL.

The chain has TRBV5-6 and TRBJ1-2; D is unresolved. The CDR3 totals 13 residues. V shed 4 bases and J shed 4 bases, with 11 bases lying between them. Germline CDR1 and CDR2: SGHDT and YYEEEE. This CDR3 is CASSGGSGYGYTF. In nucleotides, the CDR3 is TGTGCCAGCAGCGGAGGGTCGGGCTATGGCTACACCTTC.

The chain combines TRBV6-1 with TRBJ2-6, with TRBD1 as a possible D gene (6 bases). This CDR3 has 19 amino acids. Germline values: CDR1 MNHNS, CDR2 SASEGT. The V end lost 1 base, the J end lost 0 bases, and 16 bases lay between the germline ends. The CDR3 nucleotides are TGTGCCAGCAGTGAAGAAACGGTGACAGGCTACTCTGGGGCCAACGTCCTGACTTTC. Protein sequence: CASSEETVTGYSGANVLTF.

V and J are TRBV2 and TRBJ1-1, with a possible D match to TRBD1 (5 bases). This CDR3 has 13 amino acids. V dropped 8 bases and J dropped 7 bases, with 17 bases sitting between them. Germline CDR1 and CDR2: SNHLY and FYNNEI. The CDR3, as DNA: TGTGCCAGCCTTAGTCAGCAGGGAGTTGAAGCTTTCTTT. Translated: CASLSQQGVEAFF.

A word on this clone: Other DNA sequences in this sample translate to the same CDR3. V and J are TRBV28 and TRBJ2-5; D not resolved. With 4 bases removed from V and 1 base from J, the gap between germline ends came to 4 bases. The CDR3 totals 12 residues. The germline V gene has CDR1 MDHEN and CDR2 SYDVKM. Here the CDR3 reads CASSSPQETQYF. The DNA of the CDR3 is TGTGCCAGCAGTTCCCCCCAAGAGACCCAGTACTTC.

V is TRBV7-6 and J is TRBJ2-2; TRBD1 matches 8 bases. V was clipped by 5 bases and J by 6 bases; unmatched bases: 2. CDR1 is SGHVS and CDR2 is FNYEAQ in the germline V gene. The CDR3 runs 13 residues. The CDR3, as DNA: TGTGCCAGCAGCCCGACAGGGGCCGGGGAGCTGTTTTTT. Its translation: CASSPTGAGELFF.